This entry describes one TCR beta chain. The sample originates from a study of OX40 agonist ivuxolimab in advanced cancers. For the study at large: Three patients, one with hepatocellular carcinoma and two with cutaneous melanoma, achieved partial responses.

Libraries were prepared by immunoSEQ multiplex PCR; TCRdb keeps only in-frame clonotypes and omits some of them. The profile shows tens of thousands of clones, more than 85% of them singletons. V shed 6 bases and J 0 bases; nucleotides not matched to a gene: 3. From germline, CDR1 is MNHEY and CDR2 SVGAGI. The CDR3 extends over 15 amino acids. The clonotype comes from an adult with an advanced solid tumor such as melanoma, head and neck, liver or kidney cancer. V is TRBV6-5 and J is TRBJ1-3, with 9 nucleotides matching TRBD1. Sequences were derived from CD4+ or CD8+ T cells sorted from blood, sampled in a trial of the OX40 agonist ivuxolimab. The CDR3 sequence is CASSRDRDSGNTIYF. The CDR3, as DNA: TGTGCCAGCAGCCGGGACAGGGACTCTGGAAACACCATATATTTT.